The T cell receptor beta chain under discussion was sequenced for a study of neurological immune-mediated disorders. General study results and limits: A possible signature was seen in one related-CDR3 cluster, into which phylogenetic grouping placed the repertoires of 18 of 34 multiple sclerosis patients. Among expanded clones, no CDR3 amino acid sequences were shared across subjects, a pattern suggesting private repertoires in all groups.

CDR1 and CDR2 (germline): DFQATT, SNEGSKA (reference sequence). This CDR3 comprises 15 residues. Trimming cost V 3 bases and J 5 bases, with 17 bases left between them. The cDNA was generated by 5'RACE with 10-nucleotide random UMIs. TCRdb recomputed calls from the 5' RACE reads with MiXCR, one row per CDR3 protein. The sample records about 66,000 distinct CDR3 sequences, about 3.4% being singletons. This clonotype was detected ten times or more. Its antigen is unknown. This clonotype was sampled from a middle-aged man with multiple sclerosis. The gene calls are TRBV20-1 and TRBJ2-1; D ambiguous. Sequenced input: PBMCs. The CDR3 loop is CSASSFQDSDNEQFF. CDR3 nucleotide sequence: TGCAGTGCTAGTTCATTTCAAGACTCAGACAATGAGCAGTTCTTC.